The clone carrying this TCR beta chain was counted ten times or more. TCR alpha and beta CDR3 regions were amplified from RNA using iRepertoire nested multiplex PCR. TCRdb processed the multiplex PCR reads anew with MiXCR; each CDR3 protein has one entry. The table records about 93,000 distinct CDR3 sequences, approximately 42% of them present only once. The germline V gene encodes CDR1 SGHNT and CDR2 YYREEE (reference sequence). CDR3 size: 16 residues. Trimming removed 4 bases at V and 0 bases at J, with 14 bases between. The sample belongs to a study of glioma-infiltrating T cells. This clonotype originated in a human donor with low-grade glioma or glioblastoma, undergoing nonglioma brain surgery, or in good health (not recorded which). This rearrangement joins TRBV5-4 to TRBJ2-1; the D gene is possibly TRBD2 (5 bases). The sequenced material came from glioma tissue, nonneoplastic brain tissue, or PBMCs (not recorded which). The CDR3 is CASSRQRATSYNEQFF. The CDR3 DNA reads TGTGCCAGCAGCCGCCAGAGGGCTACCTCCTACAATGAGCAGTTCTTC.